This TCR beta chain was identified during a study of cytomegalovirus exposure and HLA in healthy donors. Study findings and constraints: Reported results showed that the classifier diagnosed cytomegalovirus status with high specificity and sensitivity. Listed as cytomegalovirus-associated were more than 150 TCR beta chains. Most TCR sequences showed up rarely, but some public TCRs showed up in many donors.

Profiling relied on immunoSEQ multiplex PCR, and the TCRdb table lists in-frame clones only, not all of them. The table shows nearly 80,000 clones, with approximately 93% occurring only once. Turning to this clone: Its matching antigen is unknown.

The CDR3 runs 14 residues. V gave up 3 bases and J gave up 1 base, with 7 bases separating them. Germline assignment: CDR1 KGHSH and CDR2 LQKENI. The chain links TRBV18 to TRBJ1-5; possible D gene TRBD1, 6 bases. The receptor comes from a woman in her thirties in good health and CMV-seronegative. The specimen was PBMCs. The CDR3 loop is CASSPQGSNQPQHF. The CDR3 nucleotides are TGTGCCAGCTCACCGCAGGGGAGCAATCAGCCCCAGCATTTT.